This T cell receptor (beta chain) was found in a study of blood T cell repertoires in COVID-19. About the research overall: The United States, Italy and Spain supplied acute and convalescent COVID-19 samples. Nucleic acid was either cDNA or gDNA, and it came from T cells, B-cell-depleted T cells, or PBMCs.

Sequenced by immunoSEQ multiplex PCR; TCRdb stores in-frame clones only, minus some. The data contain around 250,000 clones, 65% to 85% of them singletons. V lost 6 bases, J lost 5 bases, and 6 bases stayed unmatched. The CDR3 length is 15 residues. Germline V gene data show CDR1 as ENHRY and CDR2 as SYGVKD. The chain employs TRBV10-3 and TRBJ1-6, with 8 bases fitting TRBD1. Sequenced: peripheral blood. This TCR came from a man between 50 and 59 years old with active or convalescent COVID-19. The CDR3 sequence: CAIRIATGDNSPLHF. CDR3 sequence (DNA): TGTGCCATCAGAATCGCGACAGGGGATAATTCACCCCTCCACTTT.